This T cell receptor beta chain was found in a study of cytomegalovirus exposure and HLA in healthy donors. Germline V gives CDR1 LNHDA, CDR2 SQIVND (reference sequence). The V gene end was trimmed by 1 base and the J gene end by 0 bases; junction bases not matched to a gene: 5. CDR3 size: 17 residues. Study findings and constraints: The study dropped some indistinguishable V segments, TRBV6-2 and TRBV6-3 among them. Per published reports, the classifier diagnosed cytomegalovirus status with high specificity and sensitivity. Several of the most significant clusters appeared, in a later analysis, to be linked to common viral pathogens. Generally TCR sequences proved uncommon, though certain public TCRs appeared in numerous donors.

The count of this clone is one. Its antigen is currently unknown. 13 Jbeta primers and 60 Vbeta primers were used for the PCR. Repertoires were generated with immunoSEQ multiplex PCR, while TCRdb's copy carries only in-frame clones and drops some. This table holds roughly 170,000 clones, around 80% found once. Input material: PBMCs. The sequence derives from a woman between 50 and 59 years old in good health and CMV-seropositive. The chain uses TRBV19 and TRBJ1-3; 8 nucleotides line up with TRBD1. CDR3 DNA sequence: TGTGCCAGTAGTATAGGGGGCAGGGGGCTCTCTGGAAACACCATATATTTT. The encoded protein is CASSIGGRGLSGNTIYF.